Given below is one T cell receptor (beta chain) in context. No antigen is known for it. Germline V gene sequence: CDR1 SQVTM, CDR2 ANQGSEA. Trimming at V came to 0 bases and at J to 2 bases, leaving 9 bases not matched to a gene. There are 16 residues in the CDR3. Libraries were prepared by immunoSEQ multiplex PCR; TCRdb keeps only in-frame clonotypes and omits some of them. Among some 77,000 clones, over 80% were seen once, and the ten largest hold 6.5% to 9.5%. The data originate from a study of OX40 agonist ivuxolimab in advanced cancers. Study-wide findings and caveats: Among expanded peripheral T cells, antigen specificity went undetermined. Expanded clones were, on average, more numerous in CD8+ T cells than in CD4+.

The specimen was CD4+ or CD8+ T cells sorted from blood, collected in a trial of the OX40 agonist ivuxolimab. The sequence derives from an adult with an advanced solid tumor such as melanoma, head and neck, liver or kidney cancer. This chain uses TRBV29-1 with TRBJ2-5; the match to TRBD2 covers 7 bases. CDR3 DNA: TGCAGCGTTGAAGATAACGGCGGGGGAGAACAAGAGACCCAGTACTTC. The encoded protein is CSVEDNGGGEQETQYF. The whole variable domain, filled in from reference TRBV29-1 and TRBJ2-5, reads SAVISQKPSRDICQRGTSLTIQCQVDSQVTMMFWYRQQPGQSLTLIATANQGSEATYESGFVIDKFPISRPNLTFSTLTVSNMSPEDSSIYLCSVEDNGGGEQETQYFGPGTRLLVL.